The 12 T cell receptor beta chains below come from one sample, sequenced in a study of vaccination and CD4 T cells after COVID-19. Via MiXCR, TCRdb re-called the PCR reads, giving one row per CDR3 protein. The table includes 21,000 or so distinct CDR3 sequences, about 60% detected once. The source material was CD4+ T cells from blood, sampled before SARS-CoV-2 vaccination. The receptors were gathered from a human donor who had recovered from COVID-19.

DNA of the CDR3: TGTGCCAGCAGTGCCCGCCGGGGCGGATGGACAGATACGCAGTATTTT. Its protein is CASSARRGGWTDTQYF. This rearrangement joins TRBV27 to TRBJ2-3; D is perhaps TRBD1 or TRBD2 (5 bases each). Trimming pared 5 bases from V and 3 bases from J, leaving 18 bases between. CDR1 and CDR2 from the germline V gene are MNHEY and SMNVEV (reference sequence). The CDR3 is made up of 16 amino acids.

J is TRBJ1-5 and V is TRBV5-1; no clear D gene. V shed 5 bases and J shed 4 bases, with 16 bases lying between them. CDR3 size: 15 residues. Germline V gives CDR1 SGHRS, CDR2 YFSETQ. DNA for the CDR3: TGCGCCAGCAGAAGAGATGTGGCCAAAAATCAGCCCCAGCATTTT. It encodes CASRRDVAKNQPQHF.

The CDR3 here is CSAWDLEQYF. The CDR3 nucleotides read TGCAGTGCTTGGGACCTCGAGCAGTACTTC. V usage is TRBV20-1 and J usage is TRBJ2-7, with D perhaps being TRBD1 or TRBD2 (5 bases each). The CDR3 contains 10 residues. V lost 5 bases, J lost 6 bases, and 8 bases lay in between. From germline, CDR1 is DFQATT and CDR2 SNEGSKA (reference sequence).

This chain links TRBV7-2 with TRBJ1-6, with unresolved D. This CDR3 contains 13 residues. Germline CDR1 is SGHTA and CDR2 is FQGNSA. V was cut by 9 bases and J by 0 bases, with 6 bases left in between. The chain's CDR3 is CASSTSYNSPLHF. The CDR3 DNA reads as TGTGCCAGTAGCACCTCCTATAATTCACCCCTCCACTTT.

The chain is built from TRBV12-3 or TRBV12-4 and TRBJ1-2; possible D gene TRBD1, 6 bases. The CDR3 consists of 13 residues. The germline V and J ends were trimmed by 6 bases and 2 bases, with 10 bases remaining between them. Here the CDR3 reads CASSPGENYGYTF. The DNA for the CDR3 is TGTGCCAGCAGCCCAGGGGAGAACTATGGCTACACCTTC.

This chain joins TRBV6-1 and TRBJ2-1; D unclear. Germline values: CDR1 MNHNS, CDR2 SASEGT. This CDR3 comprises 13 residues. Trimming took off 4 bases at V and 8 bases at J, with 12 bases between the two ends. Here the CDR3 reads CASSVDHGDEQFF. Written as DNA, the CDR3 is TGTGCCAGCAGTGTAGACCATGGAGATGAGCAGTTCTTC.

This clonotype has a handful of counts. The chain couples TRBV6-5 to TRBJ1-1; 12 nucleotides match TRBD1. Per the germline V gene, CDR1 is MNHEY and CDR2 is SVGAGI. The CDR3 sequence is 17 residues long. V shed 4 bases, J shed 4 bases, and the junction held 10 bases outside the gene matches. This CDR3 reads CASSSVPGQGAVTEAFF. The CDR3 DNA sequence: TGTGCCAGCAGTTCGGTCCCGGGACAGGGGGCGGTCACTGAAGCTTTCTTT.

V and J are TRBV6-1 and TRBJ1-1, with TRBD1 as a possible D gene (6 bases). CDR3 length: 13 residues. V lost 7 bases and J lost 7, with 16 bases in between. CDR1 is MNHNS and CDR2 is SASEGT in the germline V gene. This CDR3 is CASKLRGNHEAFF. For the CDR3, the DNA is TGTGCCAGCAAGCTCAGGGGAAACCATGAAGCTTTCTTT.

CDR3: CASSQTGTSSYEQYF. In nucleotides, the CDR3 is TGTGCCAGCAGCCAAACCGGGACTAGCTCCTACGAGCAGTACTTC. This rearrangement joins TRBV6-2 or TRBV6-3 to TRBJ2-7; 8 bases fit TRBD2. With V trimmed by 6 bases and J by 0 bases, 7 bases remained unmatched. The CDR3 contains 15 residues. Germline V gives CDR1 MNHEY, CDR2 SVGEGT.

The chain is built from TRBV15 and TRBJ2-2; D is uncertain. V was shortened by 1 base and J by 4 bases, with 4 bases between the two germline ends. This CDR3 is built from 13 residues. CDR1 is LNHNV, CDR2 YYDKDF, per germline (reference sequence). The CDR3 DNA reads TGTGCCACCAGCAGAGTTAGCACCGGGGAGCTGTTTTTT. This codes for CATSRVSTGELFF.

The gene calls are TRBV12-3 or TRBV12-4 and TRBJ1-2; tentatively, D is TRBD1 (5 bases). The ends were cut back, 6 bases at V and 8 bases at J, with 22 bases in the middle. This CDR3 comprises 15 residues. This CDR3 is CASRTTGTQAAGYTF. The CDR3 DNA reads as TGTGCCAGCAGAACAACCGGGACTCAAGCGGCAGGCTACACCTTC.

The V call is TRBV29-1, the J call TRBJ1-5, with TRBD1 as a possible D gene (6 bases). The CDR3 loop spans 13 amino acids. Germline CDR1 is SQVTM and CDR2 is ANQGSEA. Trimming left V 4 bases short and J 2 bases short, with 9 bases between. Written as DNA, the CDR3 is TGCAGCGTTGCCCCAGGGGGCAATCAGCCCCAGCATTTT. Amino acids: CSVAPGGNQPQHF.